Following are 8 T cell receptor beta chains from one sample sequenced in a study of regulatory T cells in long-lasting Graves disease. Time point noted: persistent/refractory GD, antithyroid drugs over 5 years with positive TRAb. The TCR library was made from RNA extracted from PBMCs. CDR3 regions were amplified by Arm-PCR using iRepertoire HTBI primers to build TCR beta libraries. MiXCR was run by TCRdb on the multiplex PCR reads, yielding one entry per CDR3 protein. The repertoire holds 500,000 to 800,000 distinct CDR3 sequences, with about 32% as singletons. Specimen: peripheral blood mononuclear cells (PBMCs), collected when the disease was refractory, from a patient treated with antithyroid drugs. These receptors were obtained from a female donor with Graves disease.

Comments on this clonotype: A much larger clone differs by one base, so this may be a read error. The CDR3 protein is CASSTTGLGSYGYTF. The CDR3 coding sequence is TGTGCCAGCAGTACGACAGGGCTGGGATCATATGGCTACACCTTC. The rearrangement uses TRBV28 and TRBJ1-2, with 7 nucleotides matching TRBD1. Losses at the gene ends were 5 bases for V and 5 bases for J; bases not matched to a gene: 11. Germline assignment: CDR1 MDHEN and CDR2 SYDVKM. The CDR3 is made up of 15 amino acids.

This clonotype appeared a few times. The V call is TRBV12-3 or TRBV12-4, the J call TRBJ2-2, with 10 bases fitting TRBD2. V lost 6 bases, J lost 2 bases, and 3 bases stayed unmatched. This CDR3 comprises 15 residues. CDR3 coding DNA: TGTGCCAGCAGGGGACTAGCGATTAACACCGGGGAGCTGTTTTTT. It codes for CASRGLAINTGELFF.

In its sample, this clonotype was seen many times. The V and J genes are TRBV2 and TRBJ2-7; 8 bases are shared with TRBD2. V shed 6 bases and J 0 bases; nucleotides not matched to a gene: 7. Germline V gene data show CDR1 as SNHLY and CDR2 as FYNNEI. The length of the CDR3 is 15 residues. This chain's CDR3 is CASSPRAGDSYEQYF. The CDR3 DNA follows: TGTGCCAGCAGCCCCCGAGCGGGAGACTCCTACGAGCAGTACTTC.

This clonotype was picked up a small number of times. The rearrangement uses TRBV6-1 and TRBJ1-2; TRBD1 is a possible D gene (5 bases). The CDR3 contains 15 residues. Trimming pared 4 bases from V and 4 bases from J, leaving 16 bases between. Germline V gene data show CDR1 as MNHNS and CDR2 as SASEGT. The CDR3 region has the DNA TGTGCCAGCAGTGGGGGGGGGGGAGTTGGCTATGGCTACACCTTC. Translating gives CASSGGGGVGYGYTF.

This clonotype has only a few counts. CDR3 sequence: CSVDPITGNTEAFF. DNA of the CDR3: TGCAGCGTTGACCCTATTACTGGGAACACTGAAGCTTTCTTT. The chain links TRBV29-1 to TRBJ1-1, with D hard to call. The V end lost 3 bases, the J end lost 1 base, and 12 bases lay between the germline ends. Germline CDR1 is SQVTM and CDR2 is ANQGSEA. This CDR3 has 14 residues.

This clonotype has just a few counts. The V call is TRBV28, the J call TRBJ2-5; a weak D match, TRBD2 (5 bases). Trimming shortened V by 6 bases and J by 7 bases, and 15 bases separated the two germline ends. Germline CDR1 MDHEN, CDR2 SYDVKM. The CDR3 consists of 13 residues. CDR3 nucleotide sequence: TGTGCCAGCAGCGTAGCTTCAGAGGGGACCCAGTACTTC. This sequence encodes CASSVASEGTQYF. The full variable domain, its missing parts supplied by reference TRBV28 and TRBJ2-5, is DVKVTQSSRYLVKRTGEKVFLECVQDMDHENMFWYRQDPGLGLRLIYFSYDVKMKEKGDIPEGYSVSREKKERFSLILESASTNQTSMYLCASSVASEGTQYFGPGTRLLVL.

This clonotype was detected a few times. CDR3 residues: CASSLDRSLNSPLHF. The CDR3 bases are TGCGCCAGCAGCTTGGACAGAAGTCTTAATTCACCCCTCCACTTT. J is TRBJ1-6 and V is TRBV5-1; D is ambiguous. CDR3 length: 15 amino acids. From germline, CDR1 is SGHRS and CDR2 YFSETQ. Between the trimmed V and J ends, which lost 0 bases and 6 bases, there was a span of 10 bases.

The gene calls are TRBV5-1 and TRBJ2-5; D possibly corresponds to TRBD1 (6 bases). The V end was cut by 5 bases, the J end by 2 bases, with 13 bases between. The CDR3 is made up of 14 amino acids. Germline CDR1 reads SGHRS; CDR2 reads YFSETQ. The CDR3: CASSTGQKQETQYF. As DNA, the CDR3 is TGCGCCAGCAGTACCGGACAGAAACAAGAGACCCAGTACTTC.